The 5 T cell receptor beta chains presented below share a single source sample, sequenced in a study of cytomegalovirus exposure and HLA in healthy donors. The PCR employed 60 Vbeta primers together with 13 Jbeta primers. The data were produced by immunoSEQ multiplex PCR, yet TCRdb's version contains in-frame clones alone and is incomplete. The data hold about 190,000 clones, with 80% to 85% observed a single time. The sequencing input was PBMCs. These receptors were collected from a woman between 40 and 50 years old in good health and CMV-seronegative.

This clone was detected only a few times. This chain connects TRBV19 to TRBJ1-4; D unresolved. Germline lookup yields CDR1 LNHDA and CDR2 SQIVND (reference sequence). The CDR3 is made up of 13 amino acids. Trimming took 9 bases from V and 0 from J, leaving 8 bases between them. The CDR3 is CASQIATNEKLFF. CDR3 bases: TGTGCCAGCCAGATTGCAACTAATGAAAAACTGTTTTTT.

This chain links TRBV6-6 with TRBJ2-7, with D tentatively TRBD2 (5 bases). The CDR3 is made up of 12 amino acids. CDR1 and CDR2 from the germline V gene are MNHNY and SVGAGI (reference sequence). The V end was cut by 6 bases, the J end by 4 bases, with 10 bases between. The CDR3 sequence is CASRGGRYEQYV. For the CDR3, the DNA is TGTGCCAGCAGAGGAGGACGTTACGAGCAGTACGTC.

This chain joins TRBV12-5 and TRBJ2-2, with 7 nucleotides matching TRBD2. CDR3 length: 14 amino acids. Germline V CDR1 and CDR2: LGHNT, FRNRAP. After removal of 6 bases from V and 4 bases from J, the junction contained 5 bases not matched to a gene. CDR3 protein: CASGPLAVTGELFF. CDR3 sequence (DNA): TGTGCTAGTGGACCTCTAGCGGTCACCGGGGAGCTGTTTTTT.

The chain employs TRBV7-8 and TRBJ2-1; tentatively, D is TRBD2 (6 bases). The CDR3 runs 14 residues. V shed 5 bases and J shed 3 bases, with 11 bases lying between them. Germline V CDR1 and CDR2: SGHVS, FQNEAQ. Here the CDR3 reads CASSKTRDYNEQFF. As DNA, the CDR3 is TGTGCCAGCAGCAAGACTAGGGACTACAATGAGCAGTTCTTC. Supplemented by reference TRBV7-8 and TRBJ2-1, the full variable domain reads GAGVSQSPRYKVAKRGQDVALRCDPISGHVSLFWYQQALGQGPEFLTYFQNEAQLDKSGLPSDRFFAERPEGSVSTLKIQRTQQEDSAVYLCASSKTRDYNEQFFGPGTRLTVL.

The rearrangement links TRBV2 to TRBJ2-5, with D perhaps matching TRBD2 (5 bases). The V gene's germline CDR1 is SNHLY and CDR2 FYNNEI. Trimming removed 2 bases from V and 9 bases from J, with 7 bases in between. The CDR3 is 11 residues long. CDR3 residues: CASSELGAQYF. CDR3 in DNA: TGTGCCAGCAGTGAACTCGGGGCCCAGTACTTC.